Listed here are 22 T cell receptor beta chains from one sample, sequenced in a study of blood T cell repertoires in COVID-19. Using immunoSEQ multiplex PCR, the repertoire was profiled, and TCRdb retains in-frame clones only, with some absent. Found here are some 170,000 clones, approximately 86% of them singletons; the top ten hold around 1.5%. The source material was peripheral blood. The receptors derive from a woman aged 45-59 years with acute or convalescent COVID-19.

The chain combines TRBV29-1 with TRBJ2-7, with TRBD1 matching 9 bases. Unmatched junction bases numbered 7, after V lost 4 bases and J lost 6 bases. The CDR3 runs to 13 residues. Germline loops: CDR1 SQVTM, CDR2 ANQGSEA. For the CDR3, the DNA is TGCAGCGTTGGGACAGGGGCTGTTGGCGAGCAGTACTTC. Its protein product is CSVGTGAVGEQYF.

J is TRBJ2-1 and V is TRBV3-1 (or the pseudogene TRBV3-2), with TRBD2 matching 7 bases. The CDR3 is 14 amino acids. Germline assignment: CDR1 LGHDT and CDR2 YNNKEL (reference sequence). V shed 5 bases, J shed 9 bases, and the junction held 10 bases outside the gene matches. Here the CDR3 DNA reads TGTGCCAGCAGCACGGTCGCGGGAGTAGGTGAGCAGTTCTTC. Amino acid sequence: CASSTVAGVGEQFF.

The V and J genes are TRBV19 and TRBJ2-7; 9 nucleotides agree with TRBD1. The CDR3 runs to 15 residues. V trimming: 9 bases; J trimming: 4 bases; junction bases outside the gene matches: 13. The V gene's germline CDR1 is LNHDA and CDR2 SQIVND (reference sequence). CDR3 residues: CASRQSQGAGYEQYF. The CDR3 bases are TGTGCCAGCCGACAATCACAGGGGGCTGGGTACGAGCAGTACTTC.

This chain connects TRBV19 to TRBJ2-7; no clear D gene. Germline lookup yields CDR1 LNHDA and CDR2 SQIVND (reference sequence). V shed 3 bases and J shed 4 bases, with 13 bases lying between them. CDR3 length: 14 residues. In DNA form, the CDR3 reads TGTGCCAGTAGTATTCGGCTAGATTCTTACGAGCAGTACTTC. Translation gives CASSIRLDSYEQYF.

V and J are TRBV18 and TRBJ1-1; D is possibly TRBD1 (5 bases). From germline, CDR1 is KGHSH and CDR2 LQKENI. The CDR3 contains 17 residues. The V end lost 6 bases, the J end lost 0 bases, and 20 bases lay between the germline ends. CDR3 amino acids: CASSQRRGQGLNTEAFF. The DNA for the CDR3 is TGTGCCAGCTCCCAAAGAAGGGGTCAGGGATTGAACACTGAAGCTTTCTTT.

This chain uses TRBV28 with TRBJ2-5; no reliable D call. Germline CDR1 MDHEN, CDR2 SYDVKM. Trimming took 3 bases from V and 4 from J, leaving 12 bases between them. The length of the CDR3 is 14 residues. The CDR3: CASSLVRQSETQYF. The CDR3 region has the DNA TGTGCCAGCAGTTTGGTCAGACAATCAGAGACCCAGTACTTC.

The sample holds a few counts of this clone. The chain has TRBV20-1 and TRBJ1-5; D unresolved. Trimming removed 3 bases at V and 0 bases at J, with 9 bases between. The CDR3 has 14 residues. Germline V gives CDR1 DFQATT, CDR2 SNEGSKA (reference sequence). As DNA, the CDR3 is TGCAGTGCTAGTATAGGAGATAGCAATCAGCCCCAGCATTTT. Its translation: CSASIGDSNQPQHF.

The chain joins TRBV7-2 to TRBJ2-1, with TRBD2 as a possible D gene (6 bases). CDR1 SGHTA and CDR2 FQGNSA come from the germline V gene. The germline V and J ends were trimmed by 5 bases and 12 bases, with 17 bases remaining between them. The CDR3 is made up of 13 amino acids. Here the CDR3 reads CASSLSGPRWQFF. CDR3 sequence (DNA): TGTGCCAGCAGCCTTAGCGGTCCCCGGTGGCAGTTCTTC.

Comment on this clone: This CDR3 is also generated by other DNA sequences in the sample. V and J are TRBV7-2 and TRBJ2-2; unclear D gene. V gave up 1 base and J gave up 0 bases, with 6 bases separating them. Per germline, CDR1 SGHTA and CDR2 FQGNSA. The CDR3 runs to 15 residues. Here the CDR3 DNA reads TGTGCCAGCAGCTTAGGCCGCGCGAACACCGGGGAGCTGTTTTTT. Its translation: CASSLGRANTGELFF.

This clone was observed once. The CDR3 here is CASSEQTNEAFF. DNA for the CDR3: TGTGCCAGCAGCGAGCAGACTAATGAAGCTTTCTTT. The gene calls are TRBV9 and TRBJ1-1; D unresolved. V was trimmed by 3 bases and J by 7 bases, leaving 10 bases between them. The germline V gene encodes CDR1 SGDLS and CDR2 YYNGEE. The CDR3 has 12 amino acids.

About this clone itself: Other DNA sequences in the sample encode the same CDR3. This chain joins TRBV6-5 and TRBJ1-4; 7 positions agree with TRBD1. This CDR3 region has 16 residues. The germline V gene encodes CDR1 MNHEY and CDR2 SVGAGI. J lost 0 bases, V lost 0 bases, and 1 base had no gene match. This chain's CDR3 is CASSYSDRPTNEKLFF. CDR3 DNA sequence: TGTGCCAGCAGTTACTCGGACAGGCCAACTAATGAAAAACTGTTTTTT.

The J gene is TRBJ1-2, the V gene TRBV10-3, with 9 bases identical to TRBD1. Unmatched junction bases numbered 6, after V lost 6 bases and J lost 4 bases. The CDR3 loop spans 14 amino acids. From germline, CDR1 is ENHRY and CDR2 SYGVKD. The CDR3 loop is CAIRGTGTTYGYTF. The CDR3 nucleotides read TGTGCCATCAGGGGGACAGGGACTACCTATGGCTACACCTTC.

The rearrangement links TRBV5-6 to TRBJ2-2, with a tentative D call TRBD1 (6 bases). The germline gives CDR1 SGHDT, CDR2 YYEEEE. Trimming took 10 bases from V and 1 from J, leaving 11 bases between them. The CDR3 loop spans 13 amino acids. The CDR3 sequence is CAAGDKNTGELFF. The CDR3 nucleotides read TGTGCCGCAGGGGACAAGAACACCGGGGAGCTGTTTTTT.

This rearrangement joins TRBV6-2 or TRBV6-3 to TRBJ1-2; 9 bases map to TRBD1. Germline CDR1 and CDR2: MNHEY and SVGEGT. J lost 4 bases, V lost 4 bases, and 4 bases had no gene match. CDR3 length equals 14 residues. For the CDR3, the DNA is TGTGCCAGCAGTTCCACAGGGGGCACCTATGGCTACACCTTC. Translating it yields CASSSTGGTYGYTF.

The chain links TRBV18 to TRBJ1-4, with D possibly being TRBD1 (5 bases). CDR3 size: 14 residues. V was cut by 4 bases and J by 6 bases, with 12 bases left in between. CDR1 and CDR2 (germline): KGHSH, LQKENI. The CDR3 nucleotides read TGTGCCAGCTCACTATCCGACAGTTATGAAAAACTGTTTTTT. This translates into CASSLSDSYEKLFF.

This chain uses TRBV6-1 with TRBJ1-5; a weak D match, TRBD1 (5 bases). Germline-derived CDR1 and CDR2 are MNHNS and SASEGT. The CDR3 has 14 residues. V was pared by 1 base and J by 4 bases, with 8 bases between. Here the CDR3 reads CASSEERGNQPQHF. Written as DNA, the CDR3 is TGTGCCAGCAGTGAAGAACGGGGGAATCAGCCCCAGCATTTT.

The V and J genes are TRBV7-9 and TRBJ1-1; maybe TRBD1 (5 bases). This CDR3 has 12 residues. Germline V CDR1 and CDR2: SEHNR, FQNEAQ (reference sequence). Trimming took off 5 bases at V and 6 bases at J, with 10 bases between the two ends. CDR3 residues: CASSGAGPEAFF. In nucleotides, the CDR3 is TGTGCCAGCAGCGGAGCGGGGCCTGAAGCTTTCTTT.

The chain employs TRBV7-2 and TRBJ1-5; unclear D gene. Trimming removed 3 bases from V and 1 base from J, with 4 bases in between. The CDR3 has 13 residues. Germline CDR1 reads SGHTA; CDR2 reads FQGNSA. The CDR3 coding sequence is TGTGCCAGCAGCTTCATCAGCAATCAGCCCCAGCATTTT. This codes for CASSFISNQPQHF. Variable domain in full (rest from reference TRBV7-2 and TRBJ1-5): GAGVSQSPSNKVTEKGKDVELRCDPISGHTALYWYRQSLGQGLEFLIYFQGNSAPDKSGLPSDRFSAERTGGSVSTLTIQRTQQEDSAVYLCASSFISNQPQHFGDGTRLSIL.

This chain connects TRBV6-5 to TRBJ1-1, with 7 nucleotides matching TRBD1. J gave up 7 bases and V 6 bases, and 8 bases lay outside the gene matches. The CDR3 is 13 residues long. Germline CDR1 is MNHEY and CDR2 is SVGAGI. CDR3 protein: CASSRLGGNEAFF. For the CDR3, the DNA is TGTGCCAGCAGCCGACTAGGGGGCAATGAAGCTTTCTTT.

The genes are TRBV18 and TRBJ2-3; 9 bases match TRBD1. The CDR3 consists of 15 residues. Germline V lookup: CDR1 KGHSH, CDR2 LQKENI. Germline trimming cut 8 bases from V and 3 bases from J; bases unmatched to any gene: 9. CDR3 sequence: CASRLGTGPTDTQYF. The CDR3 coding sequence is TGTGCCAGCCGCCTCGGGACAGGGCCAACAGATACGCAGTATTTT.

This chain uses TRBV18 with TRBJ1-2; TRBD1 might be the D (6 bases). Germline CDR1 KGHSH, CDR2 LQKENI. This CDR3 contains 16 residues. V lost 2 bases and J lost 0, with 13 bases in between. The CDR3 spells CASSPRLDRTNYGYTF. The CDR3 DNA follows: TGTGCCAGCTCACCAAGGTTGGACAGAACTAACTATGGCTACACCTTC.

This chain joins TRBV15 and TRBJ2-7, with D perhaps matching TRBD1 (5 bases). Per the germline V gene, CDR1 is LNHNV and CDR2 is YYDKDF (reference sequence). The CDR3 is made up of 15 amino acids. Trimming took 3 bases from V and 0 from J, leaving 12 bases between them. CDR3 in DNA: TGTGCCACCAGCAGCTTACCAGGGATCTCCTACGAGCAGTACTTC. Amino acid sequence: CATSSLPGISYEQYF.